This entry concerns a single T cell receptor beta chain. In the original processing: Amplified reference gene primers provided the basis for estimating nucleated cell counts. Assay used: immunoSEQ multiplex PCR; TCRdb lists only in-frame clones, some missing. The V and J calls and clone size were taken over from that table, and D and trimming were inferred from the DNA. In the table there are around 190,000 clones, roughly four fifths of which are singletons. Seattle researchers signed up patients amid active infection and tracked them longitudinally. Per germline, CDR1 MDHEN and CDR2 SYDVKM. The CDR3 runs to 13 residues. The ends were cut back, 2 bases at V and 4 bases at J, with 8 bases in the middle. This sample was taken from a study of blood T cell repertoires in COVID-19. Study at large: Spain, Italy and the United States supplied samples that represented acute and convalescent COVID-19. Sample material is recorded as cDNA or gDNA derived from T cells, B-cell-depleted T cells, or PBMCs.

The rearrangement links TRBV28 to TRBJ1-2, with D perhaps matching TRBD1 (5 bases). The sample comprised peripheral blood. This TCR was recovered from a woman aged 70-85 years with COVID-19, enrolled during active disease. CDR3 sequence: CASSLGQSYGYTF. As DNA, the CDR3 is TGTGCCAGCAGTTTAGGACAATCCTATGGCTACACCTTC.